This T cell receptor beta chain derives from a study of glioma-infiltrating T cells after dendritic cell vaccination. Study-level results: No direct clonality-survival link was found; a diverse polyclonal response may matter.

Time point meaning: after dendritic cell vaccination, including at tumor progression/relapse. Fresh-frozen tumor tissue and more than two years of survival data were available for all. PBMC sampling occurred before vaccination, two weeks after the third dose, and at progression. The V end was cut by 7 bases, the J end by 0 bases, with 12 bases between. Germline V gives CDR1 MDHEN, CDR2 SYDVKM. The CDR3 covers 14 residues. Primers: 60 V beta forward and 13 J beta reverse. The table came from immunoSEQ multiplex PCR; TCRdb's copy has only in-frame clones and leaves some out. The data contain about 94,000 clones, 65% to 85% of them singletons. A note on this clone: The antigen remains undetermined.

The chain links TRBV28 to TRBJ1-2; TRBD1 might be the D (5 bases). This TCR derives from a human donor with glioblastoma. The sequencing used blood, collected after dendritic cell vaccination. Written as DNA, the CDR3 is TGTGCCAGCAAAAGGGGAGGGGCTAACTATGGCTACACCTTC. It translates to CASKRGGANYGYTF.